The rows below give T cell receptor beta chains drawn from one sample of a study of blood T cell repertoires in COVID-19. TCRdb's table, derived via immunoSEQ multiplex PCR, lists solely in-frame clones and lacks some. The table shows approximately 97,000 clones, with approximately 86% occurring only once. The sample consisted of peripheral blood. The receptors derive from a woman of 80 years or more with acute or convalescent COVID-19. The CDR3 runs from the conserved cysteine through the conserved F or W. A D gene is named only where the DNA matches it firmly. Where a row states a size, it is once, few, many or the class of an expanded clone; other rows omit it.

j_call: TRBJ1-6
d_call: TRBD1
clone_size: NA
v_call: TRBV7-6
cdr3_aa: CASSLTGGRYNSPLHF
cdr3_nt: TGTGCCAGCAGCTTAACAGGGGGAAGATATAATTCACCCCTCCACTTT

j_call: TRBJ1-2
d_call: TRBD1
clone_size: NA
v_call: TRBV6-6
cdr3_aa: CASSLDRSHGYTF
cdr3_nt: TGTGCCAGCAGTTTGGACAGGAGTCATGGCTACACCTTC

j_call: TRBJ2-7
d_call: TRBD1
clone_size: once
v_call: TRBV5-1
cdr3_aa: CASSLGTGAYEQYF
cdr3_nt: TGCGCCAGCAGCCTGGGGACAGGGGCCTACGAGCAGTACTTC

j_call: TRBJ1-3
d_call: NA
clone_size: NA
v_call: TRBV6-1
cdr3_aa: CASSEATRLVRTGNTIYF
cdr3_nt: TGTGCCAGCAGTGAAGCGACCAGACTCGTGCGCACTGGAAACACCATATATTTT

j_call: TRBJ2-7
d_call: TRBD1
clone_size: NA
v_call: TRBV7-9
cdr3_aa: CASSPPGDRGLWEQYF
cdr3_nt: TGTGCCAGCAGTCCTCCCGGAGACAGGGGGCTCTGGGAGCAGTACTTC

j_call: TRBJ1-2
d_call: TRBD1
clone_size: once
v_call: TRBV6-5
cdr3_aa: CASRRGQGAIFLF
cdr3_nt: TGTGCCAGCAGGCGCGGACAGGGGGCTATTTTTCTCTTC

j_call: TRBJ2-7
d_call: TRBD1
clone_size: NA
v_call: TRBV7-9
cdr3_aa: CATGTGVYEQYF
cdr3_nt: TGTGCCACCGGGACAGGCGTTTACGAGCAGTACTTC

j_call: TRBJ1-2
d_call: NA
clone_size: NA
v_call: TRBV21-1
cdr3_aa: CASSTRTGGPTNYGYTF
cdr3_nt: TGTGCCAGCAGCACCCGGACAGGGGGGCCCACTAACTATGGCTACACCTTC

j_call: TRBJ2-6
d_call: TRBD1
clone_size: NA
v_call: TRBV7-3
cdr3_aa: CASSPRDRVGGANVLTF
cdr3_nt: TGTGCCAGCAGCCCCCGAGACAGGGTGGGTGGGGCCAACGTCCTGACTTTC

j_call: TRBJ1-4
d_call: NA
clone_size: NA
v_call: TRBV18
cdr3_aa: CASSPRFSNEKLFF
cdr3_nt: TGTGCCAGCTCACCACGGTTTAGTAATGAAAAACTGTTTTTT

j_call: TRBJ2-1
d_call: NA
clone_size: NA
v_call: TRBV5-1
cdr3_aa: CASSLVFGGLAYNEQFF
cdr3_nt: TGCGCCAGCAGCTTGGTATTCGGGGGGCTAGCCTACAATGAGCAGTTCTTC

j_call: TRBJ2-7
d_call: NA
clone_size: NA
v_call: TRBV5-4
cdr3_aa: CASSRGSGDEQYF
cdr3_nt: TGTGCCAGCAGCCGCGGCTCGGGGGACGAGCAGTACTTC

j_call: TRBJ1-4
d_call: NA
clone_size: NA
v_call: TRBV9
cdr3_aa: CASSVGQVATNEKLFF
cdr3_nt: TGTGCCAGCAGCGTAGGGCAAGTTGCAACTAATGAAAAACTGTTTTTT

j_call: TRBJ1-6
d_call: NA
clone_size: few
v_call: TRBV9
cdr3_aa: CASSVDSGDSPLHF
cdr3_nt: TGTGCCAGCAGCGTGGACAGTGGCGATTCACCCCTCCACTTT

j_call: TRBJ2-2
d_call: NA
clone_size: NA
v_call: TRBV19
cdr3_aa: CASRTGTSTGELFF
cdr3_nt: TGTGCCAGTAGGACCGGGACTTCTACCGGGGAGCTGTTTTTT

j_call: TRBJ1-4
d_call: TRBD1
clone_size: NA
v_call: TRBV4-1
cdr3_aa: CASSPRQGAAEKLFF
cdr3_nt: TGCGCCAGCAGCCCCAGACAGGGGGCAGCTGAAAAACTGTTTTTT

j_call: TRBJ1-1
d_call: NA
clone_size: NA
v_call: TRBV6-5
cdr3_aa: CASMGGYTEAFF
cdr3_nt: TGTGCCAGCATGGGGGGGTACACTGAAGCTTTCTTT

j_call: TRBJ1-1
d_call: NA
clone_size: NA
v_call: TRBV6-6
cdr3_aa: CASSYPSTLMNTEAFF
cdr3_nt: TGTGCCAGCAGTTACCCGTCGACATTGATGAACACTGAAGCTTTCTTT

j_call: TRBJ2-3
d_call: TRBD1
clone_size: NA
v_call: TRBV24-1
cdr3_aa: CATSDTGTGSTDTQYF
cdr3_nt: TGTGCCACCAGTGACACCGGGACAGGGAGCACAGATACGCAGTATTTT

j_call: TRBJ2-7
d_call: TRBD1
clone_size: NA
v_call: TRBV10-2
cdr3_aa: CASIPGGGFEQYF
cdr3_nt: TGCGCCAGCATTCCAGGGGGCGGATTCGAGCAGTACTTC

j_call: TRBJ2-1
d_call: TRBD2
clone_size: NA
v_call: TRBV6-2/TRBV6-3
cdr3_aa: CASSYGAGRYNEQFF
cdr3_nt: TGTGCCAGCAGTTACGGAGCGGGGAGGTACAATGAGCAGTTCTTC

j_call: TRBJ1-2
d_call: TRBD1
clone_size: NA
v_call: TRBV19
cdr3_aa: CASSLQGAHGYTF
cdr3_nt: TGTGCCAGTAGCCTACAGGGGGCGCATGGCTACACCTTC

j_call: TRBJ2-2
d_call: NA
clone_size: NA
v_call: TRBV6-5
cdr3_aa: CASSYTTLGTGELFF
cdr3_nt: TGTGCCAGCAGTTACACGACTCTGGGCACCGGGGAGCTGTTTTTT

j_call: TRBJ1-2
d_call: NA
clone_size: NA
v_call: TRBV5-8
cdr3_aa: CASSLVRGSNYGYTF
cdr3_nt: TGTGCCAGCAGCCTGGTTAGGGGCAGCAACTATGGCTACACCTTC

j_call: TRBJ2-1
d_call: NA
clone_size: NA
v_call: TRBV29-1
cdr3_aa: CSVSWGGAVNEQFF
cdr3_nt: TGCAGCGTCAGTTGGGGGGGGGCTGTGAATGAGCAGTTCTTC

j_call: TRBJ2-3
d_call: TRBD1
clone_size: NA
v_call: TRBV5-5
cdr3_aa: CASSFGQGGYTDTQYF
cdr3_nt: TGTGCCAGCAGCTTTGGACAGGGAGGATACACAGATACGCAGTATTTT

j_call: TRBJ2-3
d_call: TRBD1
clone_size: NA
v_call: TRBV6-2/TRBV6-3
cdr3_aa: CASSTGQVDADTQYF
cdr3_nt: TGTGCCAGCAGTACGGGACAGGTGGACGCAGATACGCAGTATTTT

j_call: TRBJ1-1
d_call: NA
clone_size: NA
v_call: TRBV7-9
cdr3_aa: CASSLGTETVVNTEAFF
cdr3_nt: TGTGCCAGCAGCTTAGGGACAGAAACAGTCGTGAACACTGAAGCTTTCTTT

j_call: TRBJ2-7
d_call: NA
clone_size: NA
v_call: TRBV14
cdr3_aa: CASSRHVPYEQYF
cdr3_nt: TGTGCCAGCAGTAGACACGTTCCCTACGAGCAGTACTTC

j_call: TRBJ2-1
d_call: NA
clone_size: once
v_call: TRBV2
cdr3_aa: CASSTFTGGVSIGEQFF
cdr3_nt: TGTGCCAGCAGCACTTTTACAGGGGGGGTTTCGATTGGTGAGCAGTTCTTC

j_call: TRBJ1-2
d_call: TRBD1
clone_size: NA
v_call: TRBV24-1
cdr3_aa: CATSDRDRGVYGYTF
cdr3_nt: TGTGCCACCAGTGACCGGGACAGGGGCGTCTATGGCTACACCTTC

j_call: TRBJ1-2
d_call: TRBD1
clone_size: once
v_call: TRBV9
cdr3_aa: CASSAGTGQYGYTF
cdr3_nt: TGTGCCAGCAGCGCAGGGACAGGGCAATATGGCTACACCTTC

j_call: TRBJ2-3
d_call: NA
clone_size: NA
v_call: TRBV29-1
cdr3_aa: CSVEAGQTSTDTQYF
cdr3_nt: TGCAGCGTTGAGGCCGGACAGACTAGCACAGATACGCAGTATTTT

j_call: TRBJ1-2
d_call: NA
clone_size: NA
v_call: TRBV4-1
cdr3_aa: CASSQAGVGGYTF
cdr3_nt: TGCGCCAGCAGCCAAGCCGGGGTTGGCGGCTACACCTTC

j_call: TRBJ2-3
d_call: TRBD2
clone_size: once
v_call: TRBV9
cdr3_aa: CASSAHTISGGLTDTQYF
cdr3_nt: TGTGCCAGCAGCGCCCACACGATTAGCGGGGGGTTAACAGATACGCAGTATTTT

j_call: TRBJ2-3
d_call: TRBD2
clone_size: NA
v_call: TRBV4-1
cdr3_aa: CASSQEPGGLAGSTDTQYF
cdr3_nt: TGCGCCAGCAGCCAAGAACCAGGGGGACTAGCGGGGAGCACAGATACGCAGTATTTT

j_call: TRBJ2-2
d_call: TRBD2
clone_size: NA
v_call: TRBV5-1
cdr3_aa: CASSLEVAGSNTGELFF
cdr3_nt: TGCGCCAGCAGCTTGGAAGTAGCGGGGAGTAACACCGGGGAGCTGTTTTTT

j_call: TRBJ1-4
d_call: NA
clone_size: NA
v_call: TRBV28
cdr3_aa: CASSSGDRNEKLFF
cdr3_nt: TGTGCCAGCAGTTCTGGAGACAGGAATGAAAAACTGTTTTTT

j_call: TRBJ1-2
d_call: TRBD1
clone_size: NA
v_call: TRBV5-5
cdr3_aa: CASSVRDRVYGYTF
cdr3_nt: TGTGCCAGCAGCGTCCGGGACAGGGTCTATGGCTACACCTTC

j_call: TRBJ1-1
d_call: NA
clone_size: many
v_call: TRBV2
cdr3_aa: CASSAVGRNTEAFF
cdr3_nt: TGTGCCAGCAGTGCGGTGGGCAGGAACACTGAAGCTTTCTTT

j_call: TRBJ1-2
d_call: NA
clone_size: few
v_call: TRBV7-3
cdr3_aa: CASSLDPGAYYGYTF
cdr3_nt: TGTGCCAGCAGCTTAGACCCAGGGGCCTACTATGGCTACACCTTC

j_call: TRBJ1-1
d_call: TRBD1
clone_size: NA
v_call: TRBV9
cdr3_aa: CASSPDRVTEAFF
cdr3_nt: TGTGCCAGCAGTCCAGACAGGGTCACTGAAGCTTTCTTT

j_call: TRBJ1-1
d_call: NA
clone_size: NA
v_call: TRBV28
cdr3_aa: CASSTGRDYEAFF
cdr3_nt: TGTGCCAGCAGTACTGGGCGGGATTATGAAGCTTTCTTT

j_call: TRBJ2-7
d_call: NA
clone_size: NA
v_call: TRBV7-9
cdr3_aa: CASSFYDEQYF
cdr3_nt: TGTGCCAGCAGCTTCTACGACGAGCAGTACTTC

j_call: TRBJ1-2
d_call: NA
clone_size: NA
v_call: TRBV19
cdr3_aa: CASRTRGVGEGYTF
cdr3_nt: TGTGCCAGTAGAACCCGGGGGGTTGGGGAGGGCTACACCTTC

j_call: TRBJ2-7
d_call: NA
clone_size: once
v_call: TRBV12-3/TRBV12-4
cdr3_aa: CASSLIWAGEQYF
cdr3_nt: TGTGCCAGCAGTTTAATCTGGGCAGGGGAGCAGTACTTC

j_call: TRBJ2-1
d_call: NA
clone_size: once
v_call: TRBV4-1
cdr3_aa: CASSQDWGDEQFF
cdr3_nt: TGCGCCAGCAGCCAAGATTGGGGGGATGAGCAGTTCTTC

j_call: TRBJ2-3
d_call: TRBD2
clone_size: NA
v_call: TRBV24-1
cdr3_aa: CATSDFSSGGAADTQYF
cdr3_nt: TGTGCCACCAGTGATTTTTCCAGCGGGGGGGCCGCAGATACGCAGTATTTT

j_call: TRBJ2-1
d_call: NA
clone_size: NA
v_call: TRBV12-5
cdr3_aa: CASGLLSGRGRFF
cdr3_nt: TGTGCTAGTGGTTTGCTGTCGGGCAGAGGGAGGTTCTTC

j_call: TRBJ2-1
d_call: TRBD2
clone_size: NA
v_call: TRBV10-3
cdr3_aa: CAISGSGGLYNEQFF
cdr3_nt: TGTGCCATCAGCGGTAGCGGGGGGTTATACAATGAGCAGTTCTTC

j_call: TRBJ2-5
d_call: TRBD1
clone_size: NA
v_call: TRBV28
cdr3_aa: CASSRSGTDQETQYF
cdr3_nt: TGTGCCAGCAGCCGTTCCGGGACAGACCAAGAGACCCAGTACTTC

j_call: TRBJ1-5
d_call: TRBD1
clone_size: NA
v_call: TRBV5-1
cdr3_aa: CASSLDGTGGESQHF
cdr3_nt: TGCGCCAGCAGCTTGGATGGGACAGGGGGAGAGTCCCAGCATTTT

j_call: TRBJ2-1
d_call: NA
clone_size: once
v_call: TRBV9
cdr3_aa: CASSVEAVSYNEQFF
cdr3_nt: TGTGCCAGCAGCGTAGAGGCGGTTTCCTACAATGAGCAGTTCTTC

j_call: TRBJ1-5
d_call: NA
clone_size: NA
v_call: TRBV14
cdr3_aa: CASSLSGINQPQHF
cdr3_nt: TGTGCCAGCAGCCTTTCCGGGATAAATCAGCCCCAGCATTTT

j_call: TRBJ2-1
d_call: NA
clone_size: NA
v_call: TRBV18
cdr3_aa: CASSPTGSSYNEQFF
cdr3_nt: TGTGCCAGCTCCCCCACAGGGAGCTCCTACAATGAGCAGTTCTTC

j_call: TRBJ1-5
d_call: TRBD1
clone_size: NA
v_call: TRBV19
cdr3_aa: CASTDRGLISNQPQHF
cdr3_nt: TGTGCCAGTACCGACAGGGGCCTGATTAGCAATCAGCCCCAGCATTTT